The sample holds one count of the clone carrying this T cell receptor (beta chain). Its antigen is unidentified. The data stem from a study of T cells in Graves' hyperthyroidism and ophthalmopathy. The TCR beta CDR3 regions underwent amplification using RNA transcripts as the source. In the first-round RT-PCR of the TCR CDR3, the HTBI primer set was used. TCRdb reanalysed the multiplex PCR reads using MiXCR and keeps one entry per CDR3 protein. The sample includes around 50,000 distinct CDR3 sequences, approximately 48% of them seen just once. Study findings and constraints: Blood also showed most of the thyroid clonotypes that were expanded above 0.001. Using 13 V-J features, a model discriminated ophthalmopathy from stable hyperthyroidism.

Per the germline V gene, CDR1 is KGHSH and CDR2 is LQKENI. V lost 4 bases and J lost 2; bases outside the gene matches: 10. The CDR3 loop spans 17 amino acids. The sample was blood. The sequence was collected from a woman aged 50 to 60 with Graves' ophthalmopathy. V and J are TRBV18 and TRBJ1-2; 10 nucleotides agree with TRBD1. Written as DNA, the CDR3 is TGTGCCAGCTCACGGACCACCGGACAGGGGGGGAACTATGGCTACACCTTC. Amino acid sequence: CASSRTTGQGGNYGYTF.